The T cell receptor (beta chain) described here comes from a study of T cells after yellow fever vaccination. The table lists this clonotype with a few counts. Its antigen remains unknown. Study-wide points: High-abundance clonotypes from the bulk population could contaminate FACS-sorted repertoires. Weaker overall, the secondary response nonetheless peaked faster (day 5 versus 15).

The CDR3 runs to 13 residues. The V and J ends lost 7 bases and 8 bases respectively, with 20 bases between them. CDR1 is SQVTM and CDR2 is ANQGSEA in the germline V gene. Template-switching 5'RACE yielded the TCR cDNA; a universal primer site and UMIs were added in the process. TCRdb called the 5' RACE reads again in MiXCR, with one record for every CDR3 protein. Among a few hundred thousand distinct CDR3 sequences listed, around 7.3% were seen once. The V and J genes are TRBV29-1 and TRBJ1-2, with D possibly being TRBD1 (5 bases). This material consisted of PBMCs, taken roughly 46 days after the first yellow fever vaccination. The source is a man aged 18-30 years who received the YFV17D yellow fever vaccine. CDR3 nucleotides: TGCAGCGGATTGACAGCTGGGCTGGCAGGCTACACCTTC. This codes for CSGLTAGLAGYTF.